Shown below are 8 T cell receptor beta chains from a single sample sequenced in a study of control samples from healthy donors and cancer patients. The repertoire was sequenced with immunoSEQ multiplex PCR; TCRdb's copy has only in-frame clones and lacks some. The table records roughly 140,000 clones, around 86% of them present only once. The sample was blood. Every receptor here comes from a man aged 30 to 45 in good health.

This sequence joins TRBV7-3 and TRBJ2-3, with 7 bases matching TRBD1. The V gene end was trimmed by 5 bases and the J gene end by 1 base; junction bases not matched to a gene: 6. Per germline, CDR1 SGHTA and CDR2 FQGTGA. This CDR3 contains 15 residues. CDR3 amino acids: CASSILGQGTDTQYF. The CDR3 DNA follows: TGTGCCAGCAGCATCCTAGGACAGGGCACAGATACGCAGTATTTT.

This chain uses TRBV19 with TRBJ2-7; the match to TRBD2 covers 12 bases. V trimming: 3 bases; J trimming: 0 bases; junction bases outside the gene matches: 0. Germline V gives CDR1 LNHDA, CDR2 SQIVND (reference sequence). The CDR3 is 15 amino acids. The CDR3 reads CASSMTSGSSYEQYF. The CDR3 DNA follows: TGTGCCAGTAGTATGACTAGCGGGAGCTCCTACGAGCAGTACTTC.

The chain has TRBV4-3 and TRBJ1-2, with D uncertain. V was shortened by 2 bases and J by 1 base, with 14 bases between the two germline ends. This CDR3 has 16 residues. The germline gives CDR1 LGHNA, CDR2 YSLEER. The CDR3 is CASSQIVSRDNYGYTF. CDR3 nucleotides: TGCGCCAGCAGCCAAATCGTCAGCCGTGATAACTATGGCTACACCTTC.

The chain couples TRBV6-2 or TRBV6-3 to TRBJ1-1, with D possibly TRBD1 on 5 matching bases. In germline, CDR1 is MNHEY, CDR2 SVGEGT. The CDR3 extends over 12 amino acids. V was pared by 2 bases and J by 4 bases, with 5 bases between. The CDR3 loop is CASSYGGTEAFF. The CDR3 coding sequence is TGTGCCAGCAGTTACGGGGGCACTGAAGCTTTCTTT.

This sequence joins TRBV28 and TRBJ1-3; D uncertain. From germline, CDR1 is MDHEN and CDR2 SYDVKM. The CDR3 extends over 15 amino acids. The V end was cut by 2 bases, the J end by 4 bases, with 12 bases between. The CDR3 DNA is TGTGCCAGCAGTTTAATGACCCCCCAGGGAAACACCATATATTTT. Translating gives CASSLMTPQGNTIYF.

Concerning this clone itself: One junction end does not reproduce the germline sequence, and a read error may be involved. J is TRBJ2-7 and V is TRBV6-6; tentatively, D is TRBD2 (7 bases). The CDR3 contains 11 residues. CDR1 and CDR2 from the germline V gene are MNHNY and SVGAGI (reference sequence). In DNA, the CDR3 is TGTGCCAGCAGTTACGGCGGGGGCTCTGACTTC. This sequence encodes CASSYGGGSDF.

The V gene is TRBV6-5, the J gene TRBJ1-1; tentatively, D is TRBD1 (6 bases). The CDR3 length is 13 residues. Germline CDR1 and CDR2: MNHEY and SVGAGI. The ends were cut back, 8 bases at V and 4 bases at J, with 14 bases in the middle. The DNA for the CDR3 is TGTGCCAGCCATCCCCGGGGGCCCACTGAAGCTTTCTTT. Its protein is CASHPRGPTEAFF.

The chain combines TRBV4-1 with TRBJ1-5, with no clear D. Germline V gene sequence: CDR1 MGHRA, CDR2 YSYEKL. The V end lost 0 bases, the J end lost 0 bases, and 6 bases lay between the germline ends. CDR3 size: 15 residues. Here the CDR3 DNA reads TGCGCCAGCAGCCAAGAAACCGTTAGCAATCAGCCCCAGCATTTT. Residues: CASSQETVSNQPQHF.